The 15 T cell receptor beta chains reported below all come from one sample, sequenced in a study of blood T cell repertoires in COVID-19. TCRdb's table, derived via immunoSEQ multiplex PCR, lists solely in-frame clones and lacks some. The sample includes roughly 80,000 clones, 60% to 85% of them seen just once. The sample taken for sequencing was peripheral blood. The receptors come from a human donor in a cohort sampled during active COVID-19.

A few counts support this clone. The chain uses TRBV5-1 and TRBJ2-1; TRBD1 agrees at 7 bases. The CDR3 has 12 amino acids. Germline CDR1 reads SGHRS; CDR2 reads YFSETQ. The ends lost 3 bases at V and 10 bases at J; junction bases unmatched: 4. This CDR3 is CASSYRQGEQFF. The CDR3 DNA reads as TGCGCCAGCAGCTACCGACAGGGCGAGCAGTTCTTC.

The count of this clone is one. The V call is TRBV6-4, the J call TRBJ2-7, with 8 positions matching TRBD1. The V gene's germline CDR1 is MRHNA and CDR2 SNTAGT. CDR3 length: 13 amino acids. Trimming took 5 bases from V and 4 from J; bases not matched to a gene: 4. DNA of the CDR3: TGTGCCAGCAGTTCAGGGGGCTGGTACGAGCAGTACTTC. It specifies CASSSGGWYEQYF.

The chain uses TRBV7-2 and TRBJ2-3; TRBD2 matches at 7 bases. Germline CDR1 reads SGHTA; CDR2 reads FQGNSA. The CDR3 spans 14 residues. The V and J ends lost 3 bases and 8 bases, in that order; junction bases with no gene match: 8. The CDR3 region is CASSFGGEGTTQYF. The CDR3 bases are TGTGCCAGCAGCTTTGGGGGGGAAGGCACTACGCAGTATTTT.

The CDR3 DNA follows: TGTGCCAGCAGCTTGACGGAGAGCAGCACCGGGGAGCTGTTTTTT. This translates into CASSLTESSTGELFF. The chain has TRBV7-9 and TRBJ2-2; D is uncertain. CDR1 is SEHNR, CDR2 FQNEAQ, per germline (reference sequence). This CDR3 comprises 15 residues. With 3 bases removed from V and 4 bases from J, the gap between germline ends came to 12 bases.

The rearrangement joins TRBV27 to TRBJ2-3; TRBD2 agrees at 10 bases. Germline V gene data show CDR1 as MNHEY and CDR2 as SMNVEV (reference sequence). The V segment lost 2 bases and the J segment 5 bases; nucleotides outside the gene matches: 7. This CDR3 is built from 16 residues. CDR3 sequence (DNA): TGTGCCAGCAGTTTAGGGGCTAGCGGGGGTGGAGATACGCAGTATTTT. Translated: CASSLGASGGGDTQYF.

The chain couples TRBV3-1 (or the pseudogene TRBV3-2) to TRBJ2-3, with D perhaps TRBD2 (5 bases). This CDR3 comprises 15 residues. Trimming removed 0 bases at V and 8 bases at J, with 15 bases between. CDR1 LGHDT and CDR2 YNNKEL come from the germline V gene (reference sequence). This CDR3 reads CASSQEYGIRGTQYF. The CDR3 coding sequence is TGTGCCAGCAGCCAAGAATACGGGATTCGCGGTACGCAGTATTTT.

This clone was detected only once. J is TRBJ2-5 and V is TRBV14; D unresolved. CDR3 length equals 14 residues. Germline V gene data show CDR1 as SGHDN and CDR2 as FVKESK. The V and J ends lost 1 base and 1 base respectively, with 7 bases between them. The CDR3 loop reads CASSQGNGQETQYF. The CDR3, as DNA: TGTGCCAGCAGCCAAGGCAACGGCCAAGAGACCCAGTACTTC.

This chain connects TRBV30 to TRBJ2-7, with 8 nucleotides matching TRBD1. The trim removed 2 bases at V and 3 bases at J, leaving 3 bases unmatched. The CDR3 totals 13 residues. Per the germline V gene, CDR1 is GTSNPN and CDR2 is SVGIG (reference sequence). CDR3 region: CAWSIQGVYEQYF. The CDR3 nucleotides are TGTGCCTGGAGTATACAGGGGGTCTACGAGCAGTACTTC.

Written as DNA, the CDR3 is TGCGCCAGCAGCTTGGGACTAGCGGGGGGATACCCCACAGATACGCAGTATTTT. This gives the protein CASSLGLAGGYPTDTQYF. The chain links TRBV5-1 to TRBJ2-3, with 13 bases identical to TRBD2. The V and J ends lost 0 bases and 2 bases, in that order; junction bases with no gene match: 6. Germline CDR1 reads SGHRS; CDR2 reads YFSETQ. This CDR3 spans 18 amino acids.

The J gene is TRBJ2-3, the V gene TRBV4-3; 7 bases fit TRBD1. From germline, CDR1 is LGHNA and CDR2 YSLEER. This CDR3 contains 15 residues. The V and J ends lost 0 bases and 5 bases, in that order; junction bases with no gene match: 5. CDR3 sequence: CASSQDDRVGDTQYF. In nucleotides, the CDR3 is TGCGCCAGCAGCCAAGACGACAGGGTGGGAGATACGCAGTATTTT.

This chain joins TRBV28 and TRBJ1-6; maybe TRBD1 (5 bases). The CDR3 runs 12 residues. CDR1 is MDHEN, CDR2 SYDVKM, per germline. The V and J ends lost 6 bases and 10 bases respectively, with 10 bases between them. This CDR3 reads CASRGTLSPLHF. DNA for the CDR3: TGTGCCAGCAGAGGGACTTTATCACCCCTCCACTTT.

This chain links TRBV14 with TRBJ1-4; D is ambiguous. Germline-derived CDR1 and CDR2 are SGHDN and FVKESK. V was cut by 6 bases and J by 3 bases, with 17 bases left in between. The length of the CDR3 is 16 residues. In nucleotides, the CDR3 is TGTGCCAGCAGTCAGGAGGCGATTGGGGCTAATGAAAAACTGTTTTTT. Residues: CASSQEAIGANEKLFF.

The rearrangement links TRBV2 to TRBJ1-3; D is perhaps TRBD1 (6 bases). The CDR3 has 14 residues. Trimming shortened V by 8 bases and J by 1 base, and 12 bases separated the two germline ends. Germline lookup yields CDR1 SNHLY and CDR2 FYNNEI. CDR3 nucleotides: TGTGCCAGCTTGGCTACAGGGTCTGGAAACACCATATATTTT. It yields the protein CASLATGSGNTIYF.

The V gene is TRBV7-2, the J gene TRBJ2-7, with 7 positions matching TRBD1. The CDR3 length is 14 residues. Germline V gene lookup returns CDR1 SGHTA and CDR2 FQGNSA. V lost 3 bases and J lost 2; bases outside the gene matches: 4. CDR3 in amino acids: CASSLGQRPYEQYF. The CDR3 region has the DNA TGTGCCAGCAGCTTGGGACAGCGCCCCTACGAGCAGTACTTC.

CDR3 residues: CSASVGRGNYGYTF. DNA of the CDR3: TGCAGTGCTAGTGTAGGGAGGGGGAACTATGGCTACACCTTC. V and J are TRBV20-1 and TRBJ1-2, with D possibly matching TRBD1 (6 bases). Germline assignment: CDR1 DFQATT and CDR2 SNEGSKA (reference sequence). CDR3 length equals 14 residues. V was clipped by 3 bases and J by 2 bases, with 13 bases between them.